Shown below are 29 T cell receptor beta chains from a single sample sequenced in a study of a mutant IDH1 vaccine in newly diagnosed glioma. Time point: week 35, safety follow-up. The investigators gave 300 ug of mutant IDH1 20-mer peptide in each vaccine dose, together with topical imiquimod. The protocol was immunoSEQ multiplex PCR, while the TCRdb copy is restricted to in-frame clones and leaves out a portion. This table holds over 45,000 clones, around 80% found once. Antigens of these TCRs are unknown. The input for sequencing was PBMCs, taken from a glioma patient whose treatment included an IDH1 peptide vaccine. The receptors here all came from a man between 40 and 49 years old with glioma.

This clone is medium-sized. CDR3 sequence: CASSYEAGVSDTQYF. Here the CDR3 DNA reads TGTGCCAGCAGTTACGAGGCCGGGGTCTCAGATACGCAGTATTTT. V is TRBV6-6 and J is TRBJ2-3; D is perhaps TRBD2 (5 bases). This CDR3 is built from 15 residues. V was shortened by 2 bases and J by 4 bases, with 13 bases between the two germline ends. CDR1 and CDR2 from the germline V gene are MNHNY and SVGAGI (reference sequence).

The table lists this clone with a few counts. The V call is TRBV29-1, the J call TRBJ1-1; tentatively, D is TRBD1 (6 bases). Germline CDR1 reads SQVTM; CDR2 reads ANQGSEA. The CDR3 has 14 residues. V was trimmed by 5 bases and J by 1 base, leaving 14 bases between them. This CDR3 reads CSVQITGKNTEAFF. CDR3 nucleotide sequence: TGCAGCGTTCAAATTACAGGGAAGAACACTGAAGCTTTCTTT.

The V and J genes are TRBV29-1 and TRBJ1-1, with 7 bases fitting TRBD1. V dropped 4 bases and J dropped 4; count of bases not matched to a gene: 3. This CDR3 region has 12 residues. The germline V gene encodes CDR1 SQVTM and CDR2 ANQGSEA. The CDR3: CSVATGATEAFF. The CDR3 nucleotides are TGCAGCGTTGCAACAGGGGCCACTGAAGCTTTCTTT.

The chain links TRBV6-1 to TRBJ1-5; the D is unclear. Looked up from germline, CDR1 is MNHNS and CDR2 is SASEGT. The CDR3 totals 12 residues. The V end was cut by 7 bases, the J end by 3 bases, with 7 bases between. CDR3 sequence reads: CASMNDNQPQHF. For the CDR3, the DNA is TGTGCCAGCATGAACGACAATCAGCCCCAGCATTTT.

The chain couples TRBV2 to TRBJ2-7; D gene ambiguous. In germline, CDR1 is SNHLY, CDR2 FYNNEI. V was clipped by 3 bases and J by 3 bases, with 9 bases between them. The CDR3 runs to 13 residues. The chain's CDR3 is CASSELSHYEQYV. CDR3 sequence (DNA): TGTGCCAGCAGTGAGTTGTCCCACTACGAGCAGTACGTC.

The genes are TRBV15 and TRBJ1-1; 7 nucleotides align to TRBD1. Losses at the gene ends were 3 bases for V and 0 bases for J; bases not matched to a gene: 4. The germline CDR1 and CDR2 sequences are LNHNV and YYDKDF (reference sequence). This CDR3 region has 15 residues. In DNA, the CDR3 is TGTGCCACCAGCAGGAAACAGGGGCTGAACACTGAAGCTTTCTTT. Residues: CATSRKQGLNTEAFF. The whole variable domain, filled in from reference TRBV15 and TRBJ1-1, reads DAMVIQNPRYQVTQFGKPVTLSCSQTLNHNVMYWYQQKSSQAPKLLFHYYDKDFNNEADTPDNFQSRRPNTSFCFLDIRSPGLGDTAMYLCATSRKQGLNTEAFFGQGTRLTVV.

The chain has TRBV19 and TRBJ2-7, with 12 bases that match TRBD2. Germline V lookup: CDR1 LNHDA, CDR2 SQIVND (reference sequence). The V and J ends lost 5 bases and 0 bases, in that order; junction bases with no gene match: 2. This CDR3 spans 15 amino acids. CDR3 bases: TGTGCCAGTAGTGGGACTAGCGGGTCCTCCTACGAGCAGTACTTC. Residues: CASSGTSGSSYEQYF.

The chain links TRBV7-6 to TRBJ2-2; the D is unclear. Germline V gene data show CDR1 as SGHVS and CDR2 as FNYEAQ. The CDR3 covers 16 residues. Trimming removed 5 bases at V and 0 bases at J, with 13 bases between. The CDR3 nucleotides read TGTGCCAGCAGCCCGAGGCCCAATGCGAACACCGGGGAGCTGTTTTTT. Protein: CASSPRPNANTGELFF.

This clone was seen only a few times. The chain couples TRBV10-1 to TRBJ1-5, with a weak D call TRBD1 (6 bases). CDR3 length: 12 residues. Germline lookup yields CDR1 WNHNN and CDR2 SYGVQD (reference sequence). V was clipped by 4 bases and J by 7 bases, with 8 bases between them. CDR3 bases: TGCGCCAGCAGTGCAGGGGACCAGCCCCAGCATTTT. Translation: CASSAGDQPQHF.

This clone turned up a few times. The chain is built from TRBV6-1 and TRBJ1-5; D not resolved. The germline V gene encodes CDR1 MNHNS and CDR2 SASEGT. This CDR3 is built from 14 residues. Trimming took off 7 bases at V and 5 bases at J, with 15 bases between the two ends. The DNA of the CDR3 is TGTGCCAGCACCCCAATGGGAGGGCATCAGCCCCAGCATTTT. Translated, it gives CASTPMGGHQPQHF.

This clone was observed a handful of times. This chain links TRBV5-6 with TRBJ1-5, with D possibly being TRBD1 (5 bases). This CDR3 has 13 amino acids. Trimming took 5 bases from V and 7 from J, leaving 13 bases between them. CDR1 and CDR2 from the germline V gene are SGHDT and YYEEEE. The CDR3 coding sequence is TGTGCCAGCAGTTCAGGGCTCCGGCAGCCCCAGCATTTT. Its protein product is CASSSGLRQPQHF.

V and J are TRBV2 and TRBJ2-1; no firm D call. Deletions cut 8 bases from V and 9 bases from J, with 11 bases between. Germline CDR1 reads SNHLY; CDR2 reads FYNNEI. There are 11 residues in the CDR3. The CDR3 spells CASSVRSEQFF. For the CDR3, the DNA is TGTGCCAGCTCGGTAAGGAGTGAGCAGTTCTTC.

This clone came up a few times. The chain couples TRBV7-2 to TRBJ1-2; D not resolved. Germline CDR1 is SGHTA and CDR2 is FQGNSA. The CDR3 runs 14 residues. Trimming took 5 bases from V and 7 from J, leaving 17 bases between them. CDR3 protein: CASSQGPSSGGYTF. The CDR3 DNA is TGTGCCAGCAGCCAAGGCCCCAGTTCGGGTGGCTACACCTTC. The full variable domain, rest sourced from reference TRBV7-2 and TRBJ1-2, is GAGVSQSPSNKVTEKGKDVELRCDPISGHTALYWYRQSLGQGLEFLIYFQGNSAPDKSGLPSDRFSAERTGGSVSTLTIQRTQQEDSAVYLCASSQGPSSGGYTFGSGTRLTVV.

V usage is TRBV11-2 and J usage is TRBJ2-3; D not resolved. Germline values: CDR1 SGHAT, CDR2 FQNNGV. Trimming took off 2 bases at V and 0 bases at J, with 12 bases between the two ends. This CDR3 has 16 amino acids. This chain's CDR3 is CASSLYAAPSTDTQYF. CDR3 sequence (DNA): TGTGCCAGCAGCTTATATGCCGCCCCGAGCACAGATACGCAGTATTTT.

The J gene is TRBJ2-7, the V gene TRBV5-4; 9 bases fit TRBD2. Trimming cost V 0 bases and J 6 bases; bases outside gene matches: 10. The CDR3 has 16 amino acids. CDR1 SGHNT and CDR2 YYREEE come from the germline V gene (reference sequence). The CDR3 protein is CASSLEGGSGRREQYV. Here the CDR3 DNA reads TGTGCCAGCAGCTTGGAGGGGGGTAGCGGGAGACGCGAGCAGTACGTC.

The J gene is TRBJ2-7, the V gene TRBV6-1; 8 positions match TRBD1. Per germline, CDR1 MNHNS and CDR2 SASEGT. This CDR3 contains 15 residues. The V and J ends lost 5 bases and 4 bases, in that order; junction bases with no gene match: 10. The CDR3 loop reads CASSPRTGRVYEQYF. The CDR3, as DNA: TGTGCCAGCAGTCCCCGGACAGGGCGAGTTTACGAGCAGTACTTC.

The rearrangement uses TRBV5-1 and TRBJ1-3; D is uncertain. Germline-derived CDR1 and CDR2 are SGHRS and YFSETQ. The CDR3 is 17 residues long. V lost 0 bases and J 0 bases, leaving 13 bases between the germline ends. The CDR3 DNA reads TGCGCCAGCAGCTTGGAGGCCGGGGTAAACTCTGGAAACACCATATATTTT. It yields the protein CASSLEAGVNSGNTIYF.

The chain uses TRBV2 and TRBJ2-7, with D hard to call. Looked up from germline, CDR1 is SNHLY and CDR2 is FYNNEI. CDR3 length: 12 amino acids. The ends were cut back, 6 bases at V and 1 base at J, with 7 bases in the middle. CDR3: CASRDISYEQYF. The CDR3 DNA is TGTGCCAGCAGAGACATATCCTACGAGCAGTACTTC.

This clone was observed once. The rearrangement links TRBV19 to TRBJ2-1, with 9 nucleotides matching TRBD2. From germline, CDR1 is LNHDA and CDR2 SQIVND (reference sequence). V dropped 10 bases and J dropped 4; count of bases not matched to a gene: 5. CDR3 length equals 13 residues. The CDR3 here is CATAGLAYNEQFF. Written as DNA, the CDR3 is TGTGCCACGGCGGGACTAGCTTACAATGAGCAGTTCTTC.

To note about this clone: The junction departs from germline at one end; a sequencing error may be responsible. This sequence joins TRBV12-5 and TRBJ1-1; tentative D call: TRBD1 (5 bases). The CDR3 covers 21 residues. Germline CDR1 reads LGHNT; CDR2 reads FRNRAP. The CDR3 sequence: CASGLVVGGFGQKKTNTEAFF. CDR3 bases: TGTGCTAGTGGTCTGGTGGTAGGCGGGTTCGGACAAAAAAAAACCAACACTGAAGCTTTCTTT.

The chain joins TRBV10-1 to TRBJ2-3; no firm D call. V was shortened by 2 bases and J by 3 bases, with 9 bases between the two germline ends. This CDR3 comprises 14 residues. Germline V gives CDR1 WNHNN, CDR2 SYGVQD (reference sequence). The CDR3: CASSELGSTDTQYF. The CDR3 bases are TGCGCCAGCAGTGAGCTAGGGTCTACAGATACGCAGTATTTT.

This chain uses TRBV12-5 with TRBJ1-1; D is perhaps TRBD1 (6 bases). Germline CDR1 and CDR2: LGHNT and FRNRAP. V was shortened by 7 bases and J by 7 bases, with 19 bases between the two germline ends. This CDR3 is 14 amino acids long. CDR3 loop: CASAQGHSGSEAFF. The CDR3 DNA reads TGTGCTAGTGCCCAGGGGCACTCGGGGAGTGAAGCTTTCTTT.

V gene TRBV19 combines with J gene TRBJ1-1, with D possibly TRBD1 on 5 matching bases. The CDR3 consists of 18 residues. Trimming cost V 5 bases and J 0 bases, with 22 bases left between them. CDR1 is LNHDA, CDR2 SQIVND, per germline (reference sequence). CDR3 residues: CASSFSPWDGDMNTEAFF. CDR3 DNA: TGTGCCAGTAGTTTCTCACCTTGGGACGGAGACATGAACACTGAAGCTTTCTTT.

The V gene is TRBV5-6, the J gene TRBJ2-2; TRBD2 agrees at 7 bases. Germline CDR1 is SGHDT and CDR2 is YYEEEE. V lost 0 bases, J lost 4 bases, and 6 bases stayed unmatched. The CDR3 has 16 amino acids. The CDR3 DNA follows: TGTGCCAGCAGCTTGGGCGCGGGAGTTGGCACCGGGGAGCTGTTTTTT. It encodes CASSLGAGVGTGELFF.

V and J are TRBV18 and TRBJ2-1; D ambiguous. The CDR3 consists of 13 residues. Germline V gene sequence: CDR1 KGHSH, CDR2 LQKENI. The germline V and J ends were trimmed by 1 base and 7 bases, with 8 bases remaining between them. For the CDR3, the DNA is TGTGCCAGCTCACCACAGGGTCTGAATGAGCAGTTCTTC. Translating it yields CASSPQGLNEQFF. The full variable domain, with the rest looked up from reference TRBV18 and TRBJ2-1, is NAGVMQNPRHLVRRRGQEARLRCSPMKGHSHVYWYRQLPEEGLKFMVYLQKENIIDESGMPKERFSAEFPKEGPSILRIQQVVRGDSAAYFCASSPQGLNEQFFGPGTRLTVL.

V is TRBV5-6 and J is TRBJ2-2; unclear D gene. The CDR3 is 13 residues long. Germline V gene sequence: CDR1 SGHDT, CDR2 YYEEEE. V gave up 0 bases and J gave up 4 bases, with 4 bases separating them. CDR3 nucleotide sequence: TGTGCCAGCAGCTTGGAGTTCACCGGGGAGCTGTTTTTT. It is translated as CASSLEFTGELFF.

DNA for the CDR3: TGTGCCACCAGCGCTCGACAGGGGTACGAGCAGTACTTC. This gives the protein CATSARQGYEQYF. J is TRBJ2-7 and V is TRBV15; 8 positions match TRBD1. V lost 5 bases and J lost 4; bases outside the gene matches: 4. From germline, CDR1 is LNHNV and CDR2 YYDKDF (reference sequence). The CDR3 is made up of 13 amino acids.

The chain recombines TRBV11-2 with TRBJ2-3, with D hard to call. The germline V and J ends were trimmed by 7 bases and 2 bases, with 13 bases remaining between them. This CDR3 has 14 residues. Germline V lookup: CDR1 SGHAT, CDR2 FQNNGV. The CDR3 protein is CASTPDKNTDTQYF. The CDR3 nucleotides read TGTGCCAGCACCCCCGACAAAAACACAGATACGCAGTATTTT.

The chain is built from TRBV7-8 and TRBJ2-4; D possibly corresponds to TRBD2 (6 bases). V gave up 5 bases and J gave up 6 bases, with 20 bases separating them. The CDR3 spans 16 residues. Per germline, CDR1 SGHVS and CDR2 FQNEAQ. The CDR3 protein is CASSGGAGRGGNIQYF. CDR3 nucleotide sequence: TGTGCCAGCAGCGGAGGGGCTGGGAGAGGAGGAAACATTCAGTACTTC.